The present T cell receptor (beta chain) was sequenced within a study of cytomegalovirus exposure and HLA in healthy donors. Study results and caveats: A later analysis revealed that TCR association rates differed between HLA loci, peaking at DRB1 and bottoming out at HLA-C. Previous analysis showed most TCR beta V segments were productive about 87% or about 30% of the time. Associated with cytomegalovirus, according to the listing, were 150 to 200 TCR beta chains. The authors later linked a missense DCLRE1C variant to TCR beta V- and J-gene trimming.

The PCR employed 60 Vbeta primers together with 13 Jbeta primers. Measured with immunoSEQ multiplex PCR; TCRdb has only the in-frame clones, and not every one. Here the sample spans about 110,000 clones, about 85% being singletons. Trimming at V came to 6 bases and at J to 6 bases, leaving 17 bases not matched to a gene. This CDR3 is 19 amino acids long. CDR1 and CDR2 (germline): SGHAT, FQNNGV. As concerns this clone: The target antigen is unknown.

The chain uses TRBV11-2 and TRBJ2-2; TRBD2 matches at 12 bases. The TCR sequence derives from a man in his thirties or forties in good health and CMV-seronegative. Material: PBMCs. The CDR3 region is CASRPPGLAGGGGPGELFF. For the CDR3, the DNA is TGTGCCAGCAGACCGCCGGGACTAGCGGGCGGAGGGGGCCCCGGGGAGCTGTTTTTT.